Below, 31 T cell receptor beta chains from the same sample are listed, as sequenced in a study of blood T cell repertoires in COVID-19. Only in-frame clones appear in the TCRdb table, and some are missing; sequencing was by immunoSEQ multiplex PCR. There are some 310,000 clones in the sample; about nine tenths occur only once, and 1% lies in the top ten. The specimen was peripheral blood. The receptors here all came from a man in his fifties or sixties with active or convalescent COVID-19.

Concerning this clone itself: Within the sample, other DNA sequences also encode this same CDR3. CDR3 coding DNA: TGTGCCAGCTCACCGACAGGGGGTGGTCAGCCCCAGCATTTT. As protein: CASSPTGGGQPQHF. The chain has TRBV18 and TRBJ1-5, with TRBD1 matching 9 bases. There are 14 residues in the CDR3. V trimming: 3 bases; J trimming: 6 bases; junction bases outside the gene matches: 3. Per the germline V gene, CDR1 is KGHSH and CDR2 is LQKENI.

The V and J genes are TRBV2 and TRBJ2-7; no firm D call. This CDR3 has 13 residues. Trimming cost V 7 bases and J 2 bases, with 12 bases left between them. In germline, CDR1 is SNHLY, CDR2 FYNNEI. CDR3 in DNA: TGTGCCAGCACGAGAGGAGCACCCTACGAGCAGTACTTC. It specifies CASTRGAPYEQYF.

V usage is TRBV11-1 and J usage is TRBJ1-3; tentatively, D is TRBD1 (5 bases). With 8 bases removed from V and 2 bases from J, the gap between germline ends came to 13 bases. This CDR3 contains 14 residues. Looked up from germline, CDR1 is SGHAT and CDR2 is FQDESV (reference sequence). This CDR3 is CASHFGQPGNTIYF. The CDR3 bases are TGTGCCAGCCACTTTGGACAACCTGGAAACACCATATATTTT.

This chain uses TRBV6-5 with TRBJ1-6, with D possibly being TRBD1 (5 bases). The CDR3 loop spans 16 amino acids. Germline CDR1 reads MNHEY; CDR2 reads SVGAGI. Trimming took 0 bases from V and 7 from J, leaving 13 bases between them. The chain's CDR3 is CASSYSTIRGNSPLHF. CDR3 in DNA: TGTGCCAGCAGTTACTCGACAATTAGGGGCAATTCACCCCTCCACTTT.

The chain joins TRBV7-9 to TRBJ2-7; D might be TRBD2 (6 bases). The length of the CDR3 is 14 residues. Trimming stripped 5 bases from V and 8 bases from J, with 19 bases between. Germline values: CDR1 SEHNR, CDR2 FQNEAQ (reference sequence). CDR3 DNA sequence: TGTGCCAGCAGCCCCGGAGGGACCGAAAGTAAGCAGTACTTC. Translating it yields CASSPGGTESKQYF.

The table lists this clone with a few counts. The gene calls are TRBV15 and TRBJ2-7; D might be TRBD2 (5 bases). The germline CDR1 and CDR2 sequences are LNHNV and YYDKDF (reference sequence). The CDR3 has 16 amino acids. Trimming took off 0 bases at V and 2 bases at J, with 14 bases between the two ends. As DNA, the CDR3 is TGTGCCACCAGCAGAGAGGGTACGGGATGGGCCTACGAGCAGTACTTC. Encoded protein: CATSREGTGWAYEQYF.

The V call is TRBV6-5, the J call TRBJ1-3; D is unclear. CDR3 size: 16 residues. The ends were cut back, 2 bases at V and 3 bases at J, with 14 bases in the middle. In germline, CDR1 is MNHEY, CDR2 SVGAGI. Here the CDR3 reads CASSYPRSDYGNTIYF. The DNA of the CDR3 is TGTGCCAGCAGTTACCCGAGGTCGGATTATGGAAACACCATATATTTT.

About this clone: Within the sample, other DNA sequences also encode this same CDR3. The gene calls are TRBV7-2 and TRBJ2-7; unclear D gene. Germline values: CDR1 SGHTA, CDR2 FQGNSA. The CDR3 spans 15 residues. V lost 0 bases, J lost 0 bases, and 9 bases lay in between. Here the CDR3 reads CASSLAGLSSYEQYF. As DNA, the CDR3 is TGTGCCAGCAGCTTAGCGGGCCTGAGCTCCTACGAGCAGTACTTC. Using reference TRBV7-2 and TRBJ2-7 for the parts outside the CDR3, the full variable domain is GAGVSQSPSNKVTEKGKDVELRCDPISGHTALYWYRQSLGQGLEFLIYFQGNSAPDKSGLPSDRFSAERTGGSVSTLTIQRTQQEDSAVYLCASSLAGLSSYEQYFGPGTRLTVT.

This clone was seen a single time. The gene calls are TRBV5-1 and TRBJ1-4; 9 bases map to TRBD1. The length of the CDR3 is 16 residues. From germline, CDR1 is SGHRS and CDR2 YFSETQ. The V segment lost 3 bases and the J segment 6 bases; nucleotides outside the gene matches: 9. The CDR3 is CASSSKSGTGYEKLFF. The CDR3 nucleotides are TGCGCCAGCAGCTCCAAGAGTGGGACAGGGTATGAAAAACTGTTTTTT.

This clone was found many times. The V and J genes are TRBV19 and TRBJ2-2; 9 nucleotides align to TRBD2. This CDR3 spans 18 amino acids. CDR1 is LNHDA and CDR2 is SQIVND in the germline V gene (reference sequence). Unmatched junction bases numbered 12, after V lost 5 bases and J lost 2 bases. The CDR3 sequence: CASSPPWGSGRNTGELFF. The CDR3, as DNA: TGTGCCAGTAGTCCCCCTTGGGGTAGCGGGAGAAACACCGGGGAGCTGTTTTTT.

The chain recombines TRBV15 with TRBJ2-7; no definite D call. The CDR3 has 16 amino acids. Trimming stripped 0 bases from V and 0 bases from J, with 12 bases between. The germline V gene has CDR1 LNHNV and CDR2 YYDKDF (reference sequence). The CDR3 reads CATSRDFSSSSYEQYF. The CDR3 bases are TGTGCCACCAGCAGAGATTTTTCATCGAGCTCCTACGAGCAGTACTTC.

The rearrangement links TRBV28 to TRBJ1-5; a possible D gene is TRBD1 (5 bases). V lost 7 bases and J lost 7, with 11 bases in between. CDR3 length: 12 amino acids. CDR1 MDHEN and CDR2 SYDVKM come from the germline V gene. The CDR3 is CASTWGVQPQHF. DNA of the CDR3: TGTGCCAGCACCTGGGGCGTCCAGCCCCAGCATTTT. The whole variable domain, filled in from reference TRBV28 and TRBJ1-5, reads DVKVTQSSRYLVKRTGEKVFLECVQDMDHENMFWYRQDPGLGLRLIYFSYDVKMKEKGDIPEGYSVSREKKERFSLILESASTNQTSMYLCASTWGVQPQHFGDGTRLSIL.

The chain recombines TRBV28 with TRBJ2-3; D is uncertain. Deletions cut 7 bases from V and 3 bases from J, with 14 bases between. The CDR3 is 14 residues long. Germline CDR1 MDHEN, CDR2 SYDVKM. The DNA of the CDR3 is TGTGCCAGCACCCAACCCGGCGGAACAGATACGCAGTATTTT. Translation: CASTQPGGTDTQYF.

This chain joins TRBV30 and TRBJ1-1; no clear D. V lost 5 bases to trimming and J lost 0 bases, with 13 bases between them. Germline CDR1 GTSNPN, CDR2 SVGIG (reference sequence). The CDR3 sequence is 14 residues long. The CDR3 spells CAWYRGRVNTEAFF. CDR3 nucleotide sequence: TGTGCCTGGTATCGGGGTAGGGTGAACACTGAAGCTTTCTTT.

This chain connects TRBV5-1 to TRBJ2-3; D call uncertain. Per germline, CDR1 SGHRS and CDR2 YFSETQ. This CDR3 comprises 13 residues. The ends were cut back, 4 bases at V and 3 bases at J, with 9 bases in the middle. CDR3 residues: CASSTSATDTQYF. In DNA form, the CDR3 reads TGCGCCAGCAGCACATCAGCGACAGATACGCAGTATTTT.

The chain employs TRBV4-2 and TRBJ2-1, with unresolved D. The germline V and J ends were trimmed by 0 bases and 7 bases, with 10 bases remaining between them. This CDR3 comprises 14 residues. The germline V gene has CDR1 LGHNA and CDR2 YNFKEQ. The CDR3 here is CASSQDSVRNEQFF. The DNA for the CDR3 is TGTGCCAGCAGCCAAGATTCAGTCAGGAATGAGCAGTTCTTC.

The V call is TRBV19, the J call TRBJ1-1; tentatively, D is TRBD1 (5 bases). CDR1 and CDR2 (germline): LNHDA, SQIVND (reference sequence). Trimming took off 0 bases at V and 6 bases at J, with 14 bases between the two ends. This CDR3 is 15 amino acids long. CDR3 sequence reads: CASSIDRQGRAEAFF. The CDR3 DNA is TGTGCCAGTAGTATAGATCGGCAGGGAAGAGCTGAAGCTTTCTTT.

The rearrangement joins TRBV9 to TRBJ1-1; D unresolved. The CDR3 totals 16 residues. V was shortened by 1 base and J by 1 base, with 14 bases between the two germline ends. The germline CDR1 and CDR2 sequences are SGDLS and YYNGEE. The CDR3 DNA sequence: TGTGCCAGCAGCGTAAGTCCCCTCGCGGAGAACACTGAAGCTTTCTTT. It encodes CASSVSPLAENTEAFF. The full variable domain, its missing parts supplied by reference TRBV9 and TRBJ1-1, is DSGVTQTPKHLITATGQRVTLRCSPRSGDLSVYWYQQSLDQGLQFLIQYYNGEERAKGNILERFSAQQFPDLHSELNLSSLELGDSALYFCASSVSPLAENTEAFFGQGTRLTVV.

The chain joins TRBV30 to TRBJ2-7, with D maybe TRBD1 (5 bases). V lost 3 bases to trimming and J lost 7 bases, with 13 bases between them. The CDR3 consists of 12 residues. Germline-derived CDR1 and CDR2 are GTSNPN and SVGIG (reference sequence). Written as DNA, the CDR3 is TGTGCCTGGAGCCGAGACAGTTATGAGCAGTACTTC. The encoded protein is CAWSRDSYEQYF.

This clone has just one count. This chain connects TRBV19 to TRBJ1-2; 10 nucleotides line up with TRBD1. This CDR3 comprises 14 residues. CDR1 LNHDA and CDR2 SQIVND come from the germline V gene (reference sequence). The junction had 0 bases not matched to a gene; V was cut back by 3 bases and J by 2 bases. Here the CDR3 DNA reads TGTGCCAGTAGTATGGACAGGGGGAACTATGGCTACACCTTC. Translation: CASSMDRGNYGYTF.

The V gene is TRBV29-1, the J gene TRBJ2-2, with 9 bases aligning to TRBD1. Germline V CDR1 and CDR2: SQVTM, ANQGSEA. Trimming removed 6 bases from V and 7 bases from J; junction bases left unmatched: 6. CDR3 length equals 13 residues. CDR3 sequence (DNA): TGCAGCGTGAGGACAGGGGATCACGGGGAGCTGTTTTTT. Protein: CSVRTGDHGELFF.

J is TRBJ2-2 and V is TRBV9; no clear D gene. The CDR3 extends over 15 amino acids. Per the germline V gene, CDR1 is SGDLS and CDR2 is YYNGEE. V shed 1 base and J shed 1 base, with 8 bases lying between them. CDR3 protein: CASSVQARNTGELFF. The CDR3 coding sequence is TGTGCCAGCAGCGTACAAGCACGGAACACCGGGGAGCTGTTTTTT. The full variable domain, completed using reference TRBV9 and TRBJ2-2, is DSGVTQTPKHLITATGQRVTLRCSPRSGDLSVYWYQQSLDQGLQFLIQYYNGEERAKGNILERFSAQQFPDLHSELNLSSLELGDSALYFCASSVQARNTGELFFGEGSRLTVL.

This chain links TRBV6-6 with TRBJ2-6, with D possibly being TRBD1 (6 bases). Germline V lookup: CDR1 MNHNY, CDR2 SVGAGI (reference sequence). With 8 bases removed from V and 0 bases from J, the gap between germline ends came to 8 bases. This CDR3 region has 14 residues. The CDR3 nucleotides are TGTGCCAGCTTGGACAGCTCTGGGGCCAACGTCCTGACTTTC. This encodes CASLDSSGANVLTF.

This clone was recorded only once. The V gene is TRBV30, the J gene TRBJ1-1; D is unresolved. The CDR3 spans 12 residues. Germline V gene sequence: CDR1 GTSNPN, CDR2 SVGIG (reference sequence). Trimming removed 3 bases at V and 1 base at J, with 6 bases between. CDR3 nucleotides: TGTGCCTGGAGCCAGGCGAACACTGAAGCTTTCTTT. Residues: CAWSQANTEAFF.

The chain is built from TRBV14 and TRBJ2-1, with D possibly being TRBD2 (6 bases). The V end lost 4 bases, the J end lost 4 bases, and 14 bases lay between the germline ends. CDR1 is SGHDN, CDR2 FVKESK, per germline. This CDR3 is 15 amino acids long. CDR3 in DNA: TGTGCCAGCAGCCTTGGGACTGGGGCGTACAATGAGCAGTTCTTC. Amino acids: CASSLGTGAYNEQFF.

This rearrangement joins TRBV5-4 to TRBJ1-1; a weak D match, TRBD1 (5 bases). The CDR3 covers 15 residues. V dropped 0 bases and J dropped 7 bases, with 16 bases sitting between them. The germline V gene has CDR1 SGHNT and CDR2 YYREEE (reference sequence). CDR3 coding DNA: TGTGCCAGCAGCTTGGCCCAGGGCCCGAATCGTGAAGCTTTCTTT. Encoded protein: CASSLAQGPNREAFF.

This sequence joins TRBV2 and TRBJ2-7, with D possibly TRBD2 on 5 matching bases. This CDR3 has 14 amino acids. Germline values: CDR1 SNHLY, CDR2 FYNNEI. Between the trimmed V and J ends, which lost 10 bases and 4 bases, there was a span of 20 bases. The CDR3 loop is CATSLGENPYEQYF. CDR3 coding DNA: TGTGCCACCTCACTCGGGGAGAATCCTTACGAGCAGTACTTC.

This chain connects TRBV28 to TRBJ1-5; D gene ambiguous. Trimming shortened V by 4 bases and J by 9 bases, and 7 bases separated the two germline ends. Germline values: CDR1 MDHEN, CDR2 SYDVKM. The CDR3 extends over 11 amino acids. The CDR3 sequence: CASSSEGPQHF. In DNA form, the CDR3 reads TGTGCCAGCAGTTCGGAGGGGCCCCAGCATTTT.

This sequence joins TRBV30 and TRBJ1-2, with TRBD1 identical over 8 bases. The CDR3 length is 13 residues. V shed 5 bases and J 4 bases; nucleotides not matched to a gene: 6. The germline CDR1 and CDR2 sequences are GTSNPN and SVGIG (reference sequence). In DNA, the CDR3 is TGTGCCTGGGCGGACAGGGAGGCCTATGGCTACACCTTC. It yields the protein CAWADREAYGYTF.

The V and J genes are TRBV4-1 and TRBJ2-1; TRBD1 agrees at 8 bases. The CDR3 is 16 residues long. Trimming took 0 bases from V and 4 from J; bases not matched to a gene: 5. Germline V gives CDR1 MGHRA, CDR2 YSYEKL. CDR3 sequence: CASSQDTGGGYNEQFF. In DNA form, the CDR3 reads TGCGCCAGCAGCCAAGATACAGGGGGAGGATACAATGAGCAGTTCTTC.

This clone has only a few counts. The chain couples TRBV5-4 to TRBJ1-2, with D perhaps matching TRBD1 (5 bases). Germline values: CDR1 SGHNT, CDR2 YYREEE (reference sequence). The CDR3 covers 15 residues. Trimming cost V 4 bases and J 3 bases, with 16 bases left between them. The DNA for the CDR3 is TGTGCCAGCAGCGTGGAGTGGGGCAACTACTATGGCTACACCTTC. As protein: CASSVEWGNYYGYTF.